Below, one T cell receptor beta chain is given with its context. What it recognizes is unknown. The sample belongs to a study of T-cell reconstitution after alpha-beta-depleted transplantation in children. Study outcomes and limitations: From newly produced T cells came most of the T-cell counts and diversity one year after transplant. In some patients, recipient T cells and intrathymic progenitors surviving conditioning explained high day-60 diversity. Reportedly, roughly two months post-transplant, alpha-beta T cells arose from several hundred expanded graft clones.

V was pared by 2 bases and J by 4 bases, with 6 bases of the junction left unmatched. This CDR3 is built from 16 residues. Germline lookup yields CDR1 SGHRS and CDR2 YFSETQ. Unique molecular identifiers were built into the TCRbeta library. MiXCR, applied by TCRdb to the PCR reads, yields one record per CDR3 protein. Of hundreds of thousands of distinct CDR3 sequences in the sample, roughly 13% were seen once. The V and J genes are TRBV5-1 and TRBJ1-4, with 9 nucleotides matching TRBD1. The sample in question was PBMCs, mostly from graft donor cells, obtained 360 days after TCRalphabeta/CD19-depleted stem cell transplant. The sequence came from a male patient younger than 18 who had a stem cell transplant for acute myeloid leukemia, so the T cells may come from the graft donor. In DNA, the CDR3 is TGCGCCAGCAGCTTTCCACCGGGACAGGGTAATGAAAAACTGTTTTTT. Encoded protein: CASSFPPGQGNEKLFF.